This TCR beta chain was recorded in a study of molecular identifiers for immune sequencing clone quantification. Study background: Five aliquots were made in replicates from the RNA of about 20,000 or 100,000 naive CD8 cells, and four were sequenced.

The sample holds many counts of this clonotype. Making the bulk TCR libraries relied on previously described methods and listed TCR primers. TCRdb redid the calling of the PCR reads with MiXCR, one entry per CDR3 protein. The top ten hold 0.7% to 0.9% of the sample, which has more than 300,000 distinct CDR3 sequences, about a fifth seen once. Germline-derived CDR1 and CDR2 are LGHNA and YNFKEQ. The CDR3 loop spans 15 amino acids. V lost 6 bases to trimming and J lost 0 bases, with 11 bases between them. This chain links TRBV4-2 with TRBJ1-4; D gene ambiguous. Sequencing used naive CD8+ T cells from blood, with Jurkat cell RNA spiked in. This sample's subset: FACS-sorted CD8+CD4-CCR7+CD45RA+ naive T cells. This clonotype was sampled from a human donor in good health. Some libraries in this study had Jurkat cell RNA spiked in. CDR3 amino acids: CASSPNSATNEKLFF. In DNA form, the CDR3 reads TGTGCCAGCAGTCCAAATTCAGCAACTAATGAAAAACTGTTTTTT.